The present T cell receptor beta chain was sequenced within a study of T-cell reconstitution after alpha-beta-depleted transplantation in children (dated by TCRdb to about 2016). With regard to the full study: Using TCR repertoire profiling, the study quantitatively followed how T-cell immune reconstitution unfolded in children after TCRalphabeta/CD19-depleted allogeneic hematopoietic cell transplantation.

The CDR3 covers 16 residues, taking in both the cysteine and the phenylalanine. Only the CDR3 DNA is retained, 48 bases long and in frame from the first base. Deletion took 4 bases off V and 3 bases off J, with a span of 18 bases between the germline ends. The germline V gene yields SGHRS for CDR1 and YFSETQ for CDR2. In its sample, this clonotype was seen a few times. Its antigen is unknown. No base quality information exists; no much larger clone differs at one position. The library was made by PCR. These reads were obtained on an Illumina HiSeq 2500. To normalize quantification of the TCRbeta repertoire, the TCR libraries were built with molecular barcoding that relied on unique molecular identifiers. In-frame beta chains were kept once TCRdb had trimmed the public reads at Q25 with fastp and called clones with MiXCR. Rows are unified per CDR3 protein, each entry keeping the most common DNA and genes. In this sample the table shows about half a million distinct CDR3 sequences, under 15% of which occur a single time. The ten most abundant clones make up less than 6.5% of the sample.

The rearrangement combines TRBV5-1 with TRBJ2-3; the D gene cannot be resolved beyond TRBD1 or TRBD2, each matching 5 bases. Sequenced material: PBMCs from the stem cell graft donor, taken from the stem cell graft. The TCR comes from a human donor who donated a stem cell graft to a child with combined immunodeficiency. The DNA is TGCGCCAGCAGCGACCAGGGACGGATTAAGACAGATACGCAGTATTTT. Its amino acids are CASSDQGRIKTDTQYF.